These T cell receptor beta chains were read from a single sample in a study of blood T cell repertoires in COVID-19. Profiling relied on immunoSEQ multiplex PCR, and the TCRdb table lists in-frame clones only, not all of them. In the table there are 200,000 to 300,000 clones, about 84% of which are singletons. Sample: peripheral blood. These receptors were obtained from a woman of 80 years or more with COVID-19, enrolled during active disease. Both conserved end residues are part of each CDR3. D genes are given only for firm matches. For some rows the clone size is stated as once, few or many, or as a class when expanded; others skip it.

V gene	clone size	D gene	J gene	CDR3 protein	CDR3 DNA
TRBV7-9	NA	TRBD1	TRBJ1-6	CATPDRDNSPLHF	TGTGCCACCCCGGACAGGGATAATTCACCCCTCCACTTT
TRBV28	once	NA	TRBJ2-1	CASSSSRDWRRGEQFF	TGTGCCAGCAGCTCCTCCCGGGACTGGAGAAGGGGTGAGCAGTTCTTC
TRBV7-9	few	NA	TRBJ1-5	CASSSAWGEASNQPQHF	TGTGCCAGCAGCTCGGCTTGGGGGGAGGCGAGCAATCAGCCCCAGCATTTT
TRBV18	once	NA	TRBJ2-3	CASSPGAGPDTQYF	TGTGCCAGCTCACCGGGAGCAGGCCCTGATACGCAGTATTTT
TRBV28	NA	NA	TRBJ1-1	CASSLGSAGLEAFF	TGTGCCAGCAGTTTAGGGTCGGCGGGCCTTGAAGCTTTCTTT
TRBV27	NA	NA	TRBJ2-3	CASSPLRGAGNTDTQYF	TGTGCCAGCAGTCCCCTCCGGGGGGCGGGGAACACAGATACGCAGTATTTT
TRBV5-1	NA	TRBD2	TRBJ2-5	CASSPRGNQETQYF	TGCGCCAGCAGCCCGCGGGGGAACCAAGAGACCCAGTACTTC
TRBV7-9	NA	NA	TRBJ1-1	CASTQDILRDTEAFF	TGTGCCAGCACTCAAGACATCTTAAGAGACACTGAAGCTTTCTTT
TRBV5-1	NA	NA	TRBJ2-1	CASSLQGMGNEQFF	TGCGCCAGCAGCTTGCAGGGGATGGGCAATGAGCAGTTCTTC
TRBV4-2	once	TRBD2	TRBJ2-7	CASSHASRTSGDYEQYF	TGTGCCAGCAGCCACGCTTCAAGGACTAGCGGGGATTACGAGCAGTACTTC
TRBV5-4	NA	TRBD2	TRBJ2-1	CASSLVASGSYNEQFF	TGTGCCAGCAGCTTGGTGGCTAGCGGTTCCTACAATGAGCAGTTCTTC
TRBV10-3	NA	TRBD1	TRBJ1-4	CAISRQGSNEKLFF	TGTGCCATCAGCCGACAGGGCTCTAATGAAAAACTGTTTTTT
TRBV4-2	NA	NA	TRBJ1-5	CASSQDGGSNQPQHF	TGTGCCAGCAGCCAAGACGGAGGTAGCAATCAGCCCCAGCATTTT
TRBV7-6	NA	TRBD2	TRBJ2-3	CASTLQDPRLAGGSTDTQYF	TGTGCCAGCACCCTCCAAGACCCCCGACTAGCGGGGGGGAGCACAGATACGCAGTATTTT
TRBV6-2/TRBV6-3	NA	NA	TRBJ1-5	CASSYSSNQPQHF	TGTGCCAGCAGTTATTCAAGCAATCAGCCCCAGCATTTT